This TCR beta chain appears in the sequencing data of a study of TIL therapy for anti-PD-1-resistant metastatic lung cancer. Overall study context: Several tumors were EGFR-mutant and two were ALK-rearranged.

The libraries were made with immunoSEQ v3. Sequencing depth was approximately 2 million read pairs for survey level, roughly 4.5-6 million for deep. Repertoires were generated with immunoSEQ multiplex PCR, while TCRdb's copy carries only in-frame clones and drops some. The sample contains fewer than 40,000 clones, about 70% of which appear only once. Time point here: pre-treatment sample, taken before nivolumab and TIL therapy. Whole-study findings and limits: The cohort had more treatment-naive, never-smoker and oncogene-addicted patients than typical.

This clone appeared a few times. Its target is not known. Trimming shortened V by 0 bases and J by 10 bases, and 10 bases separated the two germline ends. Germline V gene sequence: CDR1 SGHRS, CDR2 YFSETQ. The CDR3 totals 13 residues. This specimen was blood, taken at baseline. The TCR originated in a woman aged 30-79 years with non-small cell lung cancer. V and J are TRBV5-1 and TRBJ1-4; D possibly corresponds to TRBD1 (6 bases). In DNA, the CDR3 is TGCGCCAGCAGCTTGGACAGGGAAGGAAAACTGTTTTTT. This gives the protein CASSLDREGKLFF. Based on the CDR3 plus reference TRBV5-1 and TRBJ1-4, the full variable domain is KAGVTQTPRYLIKTRGQQVTLSCSPISGHRSVSWYQQTPGQGLQFLFEYFSETQRNKGNFPGRFSGRQFSNSRSEMNVSTLELGDSALYLCASSLDREGKLFFGSGTQLSVL.